This TCR beta chain came from a study of T cells in Graves' hyperthyroidism and ophthalmopathy. On the study more broadly: Peripheral blood was secured at the point of initial diagnosis, before any treatment. Study-level points and caveats: Blood also held most thyroid clonotypes expanded beyond 0.001.

The study excluded patients with uncontrolled infection, other autoimmune disease, pregnancy or lactation. Diagnostic decisions used clinical symptoms, serum thyroxine and TRAb, thyroid ultrasound and orbital computed tomography. The germline CDR1 and CDR2 sequences are KGHSH and LQKENI. V lost 3 bases and J lost 7, with 15 bases in between. The CDR3 contains 14 residues. This clonotype was seen ten or more times. Its specificity is unknown. Amplification targeted TCR beta CDR3 regions from RNA transcripts. First-round RT-PCR of the TCR CDR3 relied on the HTBI primer set. TCRdb re-called the multiplex PCR reads through MiXCR, storing one row per CDR3 protein. In the table there are 450,000 to 600,000 distinct CDR3 sequences, 20% of which are singletons.

The rearrangement uses TRBV18 and TRBJ2-5; D remains ambiguous. The receptor comes from a man aged 35 to 55 with Graves' ophthalmopathy. Sequences were obtained from blood. CDR3: CASSPPGQPGTQYF. The CDR3 bases are TGTGCCAGCTCACCTCCGGGCCAGCCGGGGACCCAGTACTTC.